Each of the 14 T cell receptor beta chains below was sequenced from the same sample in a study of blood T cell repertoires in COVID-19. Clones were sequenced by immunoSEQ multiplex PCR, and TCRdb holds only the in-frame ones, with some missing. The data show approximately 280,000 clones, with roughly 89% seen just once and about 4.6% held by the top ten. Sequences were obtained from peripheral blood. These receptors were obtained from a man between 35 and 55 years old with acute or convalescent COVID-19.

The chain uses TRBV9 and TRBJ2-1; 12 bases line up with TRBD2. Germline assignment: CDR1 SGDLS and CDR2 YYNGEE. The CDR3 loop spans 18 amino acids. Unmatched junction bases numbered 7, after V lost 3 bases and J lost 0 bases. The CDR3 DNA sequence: TGTGCCAGCAGCGCTACTAGCGGGGGGTCGAGCTCCTACAATGAGCAGTTCTTC. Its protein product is CASSATSGGSSSYNEQFF.

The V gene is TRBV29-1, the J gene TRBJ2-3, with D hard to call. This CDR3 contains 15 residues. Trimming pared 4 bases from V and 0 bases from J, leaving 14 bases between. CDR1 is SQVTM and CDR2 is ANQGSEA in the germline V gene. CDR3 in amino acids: CSVVIPFPSTDTQYF. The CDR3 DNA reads TGCAGCGTTGTAATCCCCTTTCCTAGCACAGATACGCAGTATTTT.

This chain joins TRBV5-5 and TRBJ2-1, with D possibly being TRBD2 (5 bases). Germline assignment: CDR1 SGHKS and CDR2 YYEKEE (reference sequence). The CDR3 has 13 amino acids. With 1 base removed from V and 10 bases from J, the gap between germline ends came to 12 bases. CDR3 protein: CASSLMRATEQFF. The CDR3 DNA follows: TGTGCCAGCAGCTTGATGCGGGCCACGGAGCAGTTCTTC.

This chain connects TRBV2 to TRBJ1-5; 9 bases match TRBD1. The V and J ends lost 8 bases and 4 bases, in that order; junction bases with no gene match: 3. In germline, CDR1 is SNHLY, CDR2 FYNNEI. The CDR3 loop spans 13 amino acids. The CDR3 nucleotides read TGTGCCAGCCTCGGGACAGGGAATCAGCCCCAGCATTTT. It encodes CASLGTGNQPQHF.

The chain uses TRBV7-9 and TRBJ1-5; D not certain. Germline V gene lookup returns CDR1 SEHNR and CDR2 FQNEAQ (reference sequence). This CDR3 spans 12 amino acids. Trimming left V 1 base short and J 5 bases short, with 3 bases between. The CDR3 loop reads CASSLDYQPQHF. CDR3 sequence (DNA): TGTGCCAGCAGCTTAGACTATCAGCCCCAGCATTTT. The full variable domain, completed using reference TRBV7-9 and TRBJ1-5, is DTGVSQNPRHKITKRGQNVTFRCDPISEHNRLYWYRQTLGQGPEFLTYFQNEAQLEKSRLLSDRFSAERPKGSFSTLEIQRTEQGDSAMYLCASSLDYQPQHFGDGTRLSIL.

The CDR3, as DNA: TGTGCCAGCAGTGCCCAGGATCGCAGGGGATCCTACGAGCAGTACTTC. It is translated as CASSAQDRRGSYEQYF. The chain employs TRBV6-1 and TRBJ2-7; D might be TRBD1 (6 bases). The CDR3 sequence is 16 residues long. The V gene lost 4 bases and the J gene lost 1 base, with 17 bases spanning the gap. Germline-derived CDR1 and CDR2 are MNHNS and SASEGT.

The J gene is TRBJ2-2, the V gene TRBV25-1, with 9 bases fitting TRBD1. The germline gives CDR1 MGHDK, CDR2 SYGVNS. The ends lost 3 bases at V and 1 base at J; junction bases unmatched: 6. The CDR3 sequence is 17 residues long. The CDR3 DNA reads TGTGCCAGCAGTGATCGGGACAGGGCCATGAACACCGGGGAGCTGTTTTTT. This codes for CASSDRDRAMNTGELFF.

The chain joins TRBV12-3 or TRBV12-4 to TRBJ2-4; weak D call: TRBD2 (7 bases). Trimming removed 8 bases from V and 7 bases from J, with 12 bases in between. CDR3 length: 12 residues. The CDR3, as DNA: TGTGCCAGCGGGGCGGGGGCGAACATTCAGTACTTC. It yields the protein CASGAGANIQYF.

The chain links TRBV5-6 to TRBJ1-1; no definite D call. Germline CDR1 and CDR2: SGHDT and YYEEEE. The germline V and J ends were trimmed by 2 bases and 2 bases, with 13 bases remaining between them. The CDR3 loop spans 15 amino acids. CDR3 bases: TGTGCCAGCAGCTTAATGGAGCCGCCAAACACTGAAGCTTTCTTT. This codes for CASSLMEPPNTEAFF.

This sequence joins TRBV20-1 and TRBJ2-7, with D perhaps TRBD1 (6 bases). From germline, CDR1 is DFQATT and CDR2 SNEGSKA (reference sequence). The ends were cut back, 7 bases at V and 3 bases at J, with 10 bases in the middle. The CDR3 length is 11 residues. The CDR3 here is CSGTENYEQYF. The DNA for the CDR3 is TGCAGTGGGACAGAGAACTACGAGCAGTACTTC.

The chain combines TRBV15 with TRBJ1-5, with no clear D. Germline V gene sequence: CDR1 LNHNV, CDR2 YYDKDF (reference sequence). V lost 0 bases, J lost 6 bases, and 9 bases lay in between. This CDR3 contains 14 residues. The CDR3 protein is CATSRDLSSQPQHF. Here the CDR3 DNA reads TGTGCCACCAGCAGAGATCTAAGTAGTCAGCCCCAGCATTTT.

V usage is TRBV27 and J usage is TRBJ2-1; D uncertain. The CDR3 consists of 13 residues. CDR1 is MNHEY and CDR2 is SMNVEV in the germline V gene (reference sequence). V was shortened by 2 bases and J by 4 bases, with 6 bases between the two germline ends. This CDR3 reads CASSLRVYNEQFF. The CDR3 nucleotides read TGTGCCAGCAGTTTAAGAGTTTACAATGAGCAGTTCTTC.

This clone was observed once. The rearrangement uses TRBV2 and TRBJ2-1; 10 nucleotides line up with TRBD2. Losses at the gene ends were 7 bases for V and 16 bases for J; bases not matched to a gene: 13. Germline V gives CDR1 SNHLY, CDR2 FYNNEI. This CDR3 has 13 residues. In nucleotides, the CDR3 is TGTGCCAGCAACCCCAGCGGGGGGGCCTTCGTATTCTTC. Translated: CASNPSGGAFVFF.

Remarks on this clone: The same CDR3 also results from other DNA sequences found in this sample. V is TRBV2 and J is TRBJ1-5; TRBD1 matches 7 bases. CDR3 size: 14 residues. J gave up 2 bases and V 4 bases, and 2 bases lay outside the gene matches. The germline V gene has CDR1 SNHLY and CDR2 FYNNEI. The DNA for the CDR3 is TGTGCCAGCAGTGGAACAGGGGGCAATCAGCCCCAGCATTTT. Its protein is CASSGTGGNQPQHF.